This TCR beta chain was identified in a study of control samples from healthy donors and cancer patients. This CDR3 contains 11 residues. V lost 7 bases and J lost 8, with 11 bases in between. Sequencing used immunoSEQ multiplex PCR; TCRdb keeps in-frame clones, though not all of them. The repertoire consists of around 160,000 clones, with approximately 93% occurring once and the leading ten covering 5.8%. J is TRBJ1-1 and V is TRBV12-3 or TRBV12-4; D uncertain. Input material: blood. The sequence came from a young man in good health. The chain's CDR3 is CASTQSYEAFF. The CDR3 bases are TGTGCCAGCACCCAGAGTTACGAAGCTTTCTTT.